A selection of T cell receptor beta chains follows, all from one sample in a study of CD8 T cells in ankylosing spondylitis. Each CDR3 protein gets one entry after TCRdb re-called the 5' RACE reads with MiXCR. This repertoire shows about 210,000 distinct CDR3 sequences, approximately 7.4% found once; its top ten account for 13% to 15%. The sequenced material came from blood, either unsorted or a sorted T cell fraction (not recorded which). Every receptor here comes from a male donor with ankylosing spondylitis. CDR3s include the opening cysteine and the closing phenylalanine or tryptophan. D genes are given only for firm matches. Rows give clone size only sometimes, using once, few, many, or a class for an expanded clone.

abundance,v_gene,j_gene,d_gene,CDR3nt,CDR3aa
few,TRBV11-2,TRBJ2-5,-,TGTGCCAGCAGCTTTATTTTAGCGTTCCAAGAGACCCAGTACTTC,CASSFILAFQETQYF
many,TRBV27,TRBJ2-7,TRBD2,TGTGCCAGCAGCGTGACTAGCGGGGGGACCTACGAGCAGTACTTC,CASSVTSGGTYEQYF
-,TRBV27,TRBJ1-1,-,TGTGCCAGCAGTTTAGGACAGATTAGCATGAACACTGAAGCTTTCTTT,CASSLGQISMNTEAFF
many,TRBV28,TRBJ1-2,-,TGTGCCAGCACCTTTCCACCGGAGGGGACTAACTATGGCTACACCTTC,CASTFPPEGTNYGYTF
many,TRBV27,TRBJ2-5,-,TGTGCCAGCAGTTTTCTTGGGGGAGGAGAGACCCAGTACTTC,CASSFLGGGETQYF
many,TRBV9,TRBJ1-2,TRBD1,TGTGCCAGCAGCGGGGCGAGGACAGGGAACTATGGCTACACCTTC,CASSGARTGNYGYTF
many,TRBV27,TRBJ1-5,-,TGTGCCAGCAGTTTAAAGATCGACGATCAGCCCCAGCATTTT,CASSLKIDDQPQHF
many,TRBV4-3,TRBJ2-1,-,TGCGCCAGCAGTTTACGGGTCAGGGCGTCCTACAATGAGCAGTTCTTC,CASSLRVRASYNEQFF
many,TRBV27,TRBJ2-7,-,TGTGCCAGCAGTTCCCCCCCGTTCCCCTCTGGCTCCTACGAGCAGTACTTC,CASSSPPFPSGSYEQYF
many,TRBV7-9,TRBJ2-3,-,TGTGCCAGCAGCTTAGTGTCTCCTCTGGCAGATACGCAGTATTTT,CASSLVSPLADTQYF
many,TRBV12-3/TRBV12-4,TRBJ2-2,-,TGTGCCAGCAGTCTTTATAAGTACACCGGGGAGCTGTTTTTT,CASSLYKYTGELFF
few,TRBV7-9,TRBJ2-5,TRBD1,TGTGCCAGCAGCGTCAGGGGGTCGGGAGAGACCCAGTACTTC,CASSVRGSGETQYF
many,TRBV19,TRBJ1-5,-,TGTGCCAGTAGGGAACACCTTTTTAGCAATCAGCCCCAGCATTTT,CASREHLFSNQPQHF
many,TRBV4-1,TRBJ2-5,TRBD2,TGCGCCAGCAGCCAAACCCCGTGGGCTAGCGGGAGTGGAGAGACCCAGTACTTC,CASSQTPWASGSGETQYF
-,TRBV5-6,TRBJ2-1,-,TGTGCCATCAGCTCCGGGCGGTCCCACAATGAGCAGTTCTTC,CAISSGRSHNEQFF
few,TRBV28,TRBJ2-5,-,TGTGCCAGCAGTTTCACCCAAGAGACCCAGTACTTC,CASSFTQETQYF
many,TRBV5-1,TRBJ1-1,-,TGCGCCAGCAGCGTGGAAAACACTGAAGCTTTCTTT,CASSVENTEAFF
few,TRBV6-2/TRBV6-3,TRBJ2-1,TRBD2,TGTGCCAGCACCTCAGCGGGGGGCTCCTACAATGAGCAGTTCTTC,CASTSAGGSYNEQFF
many,TRBV12-3/TRBV12-4,TRBJ2-1,-,TGTGCCAGCAGTCCGTTAGTCAATGAGCAGTTCTTC,CASSPLVNEQFF
many,TRBV7-9,TRBJ1-6,TRBD1,TGTGCCAGCAGCTTAAAGGGGGCAGCGAGTTCACCCCTCCACTTT,CASSLKGAASSPLHF
many,TRBV7-2,TRBJ2-1,-,TGTGCCAGCAGCTTAATGGGGGCGTACAATGAGCAGTTCTTC,CASSLMGAYNEQFF
few,TRBV11-2,TRBJ2-7,-,TGTGCCAGCAGCTTTAAATTGGGATTCCTGTACTTC,CASSFKLGFLYF
many,TRBV6-1,TRBJ1-5,-,TGTGCCAGCAGTGACTACGGGACCGCCAATCAGCCCCAGCATTTT,CASSDYGTANQPQHF
many,TRBV28,TRBJ2-1,-,TGTGCCAGCGGGCCCCTCTCAACCCACAATGAGCAGTTCTTC,CASGPLSTHNEQFF
many,TRBV6-4,TRBJ2-1,-,TGTGCCAGCAGTGCTGCAGGGTATGGTGAGCAGTTCTTC,CASSAAGYGEQFF
many,TRBV27,TRBJ1-2,-,TGTGCCAGCAGTTTGTCGGGACATCACTATGGCTACACCTTC,CASSLSGHHYGYTF
few,TRBV28,TRBJ1-5,-,TGTGCCAGCAGTTTACGAACGGCACAGCCCCAGCATTTT,CASSLRTAQPQHF
many,TRBV12-3/TRBV12-4,TRBJ2-5,-,TGTGCCAGCAGTTTAGGAACAGGGTACCAAGAGACCCAGTACTTC,CASSLGTGYQETQYF
-,TRBV6-5,TRBJ1-2,-,TGTGCCAGCAGTTACTACCCTTCAAATTACTATGGCTACACCTTC,CASSYYPSNYYGYTF
many,TRBV12-3/TRBV12-4,TRBJ2-2,-,TGTGCCAGCAGCCGAAGACGGGAGAACACCGGGGAGCTGTTTTTT,CASSRRRENTGELFF
many,TRBV27,TRBJ2-3,-,TGTGCCAGCAGTCTCACCCCTAGGCGGTCAGATACGCAGTATTTT,CASSLTPRRSDTQYF
many,TRBV20-1,TRBJ1-2,-,TGCAGTGCTACTGGGTTTGGCTACACCTTC,CSATGFGYTF
many,TRBV4-2,TRBJ1-2,TRBD1,TGTGCCAGCAGCCAAGATGGGCAGGGGGGACGTTCTAACTATGGCTACACCTTC,CASSQDGQGGRSNYGYTF
-,TRBV2,TRBJ1-1,-,TGTGCCAGCCTCGTCGGATGGAACACTGAAGCTTTCTTT,CASLVGWNTEAFF
many,TRBV7-9,TRBJ2-1,-,TGTGCCAGCAGCCCCACTGTGGGGGACAATGAGCAGTTCTTC,CASSPTVGDNEQFF
-,TRBV12-3/TRBV12-4,TRBJ1-4,-,TGTGCCAGCAGTTTAGGGGGCACAGAAGTTCAGGAAAAACTGTTTTTT,CASSLGGTEVQEKLFF
many,TRBV10-2,TRBJ1-1,TRBD1,TGCGCCAGCACTACTGACAGGGCTAACACTGAAGCTTTCTTT,CASTTDRANTEAFF
-,TRBV7-9,TRBJ1-2,-,TGTGCCAGCAGCTTAGAATGGACATTATCTAACTATGGCTACACCTTC,CASSLEWTLSNYGYTF
-,TRBV2,TRBJ1-5,TRBD1,TGTGCCAGCAGTACCGACAGGGGTAGCAATCAGCCCCAGCATTTT,CASSTDRGSNQPQHF
many,TRBV5-6,TRBJ1-1,TRBD1,TGTGCCAGCAGCCTTTTGACAGGGTTGAACACTGAAGCTTTCTTT,CASSLLTGLNTEAFF
-,TRBV12-5,TRBJ2-5,-,TGTGCTAGTGAGGGATTCCGTGGCCCTGGAAAAGAGACCCAGTACTTC,CASEGFRGPGKETQYF
few,TRBV7-8,TRBJ2-3,-,TGTGCCAGCAGGGCGGGACGAACAGATACGCAGTATTTT,CASRAGRTDTQYF
many,TRBV10-2,TRBJ1-6,-,TGCGCCAGCAGTGAGTCGAGTCGGGGCTGGAATTCACCCCTCCACTTT,CASSESSRGWNSPLHF
once,TRBV18,TRBJ1-1,TRBD1,TGTGCCAGCTCAGGTACCGGGACAGGGATTACTGAAGCTTTCTTT,CASSGTGTGITEAFF
many,TRBV2,TRBJ2-7,-,TGTGCCAGCGTAGGGCCCGGGGGCTCCTACGAGCAGTACTTC,CASVGPGGSYEQYF
-,TRBV12-3/TRBV12-4,TRBJ1-6,-,TGTGCCAGCAGTTTAAGATCGGGGAGGTTTTCACCCCTCCACTTT,CASSLRSGRFSPLHF
many,TRBV27,TRBJ1-5,TRBD1,TGTGCCAGCAGTTTATTAGGAGGGGGCAGCCAGCCCCAGCATTTT,CASSLLGGGSQPQHF
-,TRBV20-1,TRBJ2-7,TRBD1,TGCAGTGCTAGAGATCACGGCAGGGGGCCCTACGAGCAGTACTTC,CSARDHGRGPYEQYF
-,TRBV12-3/TRBV12-4,TRBJ2-3,-,TGTGCCAGCAGTCCGCTGGACTTTACAGATACGCAGTATTTT,CASSPLDFTDTQYF
many,TRBV29-1,TRBJ1-1,-,TGCAGCGTTTGGGGTGGCACTGAAGCTTTCTTT,CSVWGGTEAFF
many,TRBV7-6,TRBJ2-7,-,TGTGCCAGCAGCTTAGGGGAGACAACCTACGAGCAGTACTTC,CASSLGETTYEQYF
-,TRBV10-3,TRBJ2-2,-,TGTGCCATCGGGGGGGCGGACACCGGGGAGCTGTTTTTT,CAIGGADTGELFF
-,TRBV18,TRBJ2-1,TRBD2,TGTGCCAGCTCAGCGGGGGGACCCTTCTACAATGAGCAGTTCTTC,CASSAGGPFYNEQFF
many,TRBV27,TRBJ1-5,TRBD1,TGTGCCAGCAGAAGCGGACAGGGGGCTTATAGCAATCAGCCCCAGCATTTT,CASRSGQGAYSNQPQHF
many,TRBV27,TRBJ2-4,-,TGTGCCAGCAGTTTATACTCTCCCCGGGCCAAAAACATTCAGTACTTC,CASSLYSPRAKNIQYF
few,TRBV4-3,TRBJ1-2,-,TGCGCCAGCAGCCAAGTTACAGGGAACTATGGCTACACCTTC,CASSQVTGNYGYTF
many,TRBV12-3/TRBV12-4,TRBJ2-5,-,TGTGCCAGCAGTTTAATAGGTTGGCAGACCCAGTACTTC,CASSLIGWQTQYF
many,TRBV15,TRBJ1-5,-,TGTGCCACCAGCAGAGTTTCACAGCAGCATCAGCCCCAGCATTTT,CATSRVSQQHQPQHF
few,TRBV6-5,TRBJ2-3,-,TGTGCCAGCAGTTCTTGGGGGGATACGCAGTATTTT,CASSSWGDTQYF
many,TRBV29-1,TRBJ2-6,-,TGCAGCGTACTACGGGTCAACTCTGGGGCCAACGTCCTGACTTTC,CSVLRVNSGANVLTF